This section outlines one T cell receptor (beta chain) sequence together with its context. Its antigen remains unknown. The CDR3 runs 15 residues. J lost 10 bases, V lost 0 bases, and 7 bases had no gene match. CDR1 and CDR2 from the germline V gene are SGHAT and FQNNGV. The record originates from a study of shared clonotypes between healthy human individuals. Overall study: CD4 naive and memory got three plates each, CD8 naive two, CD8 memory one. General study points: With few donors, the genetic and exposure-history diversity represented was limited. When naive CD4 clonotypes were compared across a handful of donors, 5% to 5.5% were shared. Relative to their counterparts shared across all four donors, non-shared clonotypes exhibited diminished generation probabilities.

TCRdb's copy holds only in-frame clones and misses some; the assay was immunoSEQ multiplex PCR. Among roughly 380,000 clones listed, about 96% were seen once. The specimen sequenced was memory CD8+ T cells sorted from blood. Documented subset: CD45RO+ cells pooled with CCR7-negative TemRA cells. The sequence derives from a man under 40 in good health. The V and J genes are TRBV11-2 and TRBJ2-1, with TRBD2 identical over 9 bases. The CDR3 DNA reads TGTGCCAGCAGCTTAGATGCGGGAGGGGGCTCGGAGCAGTTCTTC. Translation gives CASSLDAGGGSEQFF. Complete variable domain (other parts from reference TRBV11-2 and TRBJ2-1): EAGVAQSPRYKIIEKRQSVAFWCNPISGHATLYWYQQILGQGPKLLIQFQNNGVVDDSQLPKDRFSAERLKGVDSTLKIQPAKLEDSAVYLCASSLDAGGGSEQFFGPGTRLTVL.